The rows below give T cell receptor beta chains drawn from one sample of a study of shared T cell receptors in the human thymus. The protocol was immunoSEQ multiplex PCR, while the TCRdb copy is restricted to in-frame clones and leaves out a portion. The profile shows more than 550,000 clones, approximately 85% of them singletons. In addition, the sample was reused for a study of human thymus T cells.

Sequencing was done on a sample of thymocytes. All receptors come from a girl under three years old with a congenital heart defect. The CDR3 runs from the conserved cysteine through the conserved F or W. Each record gives: D gene, clone size, J gene, V gene, CDR3 DNA, CDR3 protein. The D gene is left open where the match is weak. Clone size is shown for a subset of rows, as once, few, many or a class of expanded clone.

d_call: .; clone_size: .; j_call: TRBJ1-3; v_call: TRBV6-1; cdr3_nt: TGTGCCAGCGGAAGAAGGAGCTCTGGAAACACCATATATTTT; cdr3_aa: CASGRRSSGNTIYF
d_call: .; clone_size: .; j_call: TRBJ2-3; v_call: TRBV4-1; cdr3_nt: TGCGCCAGCAGCCAAGAGAGGCCACCGAAGGGAGGTTCTGAAACAGATACGCAGTATTTT; cdr3_aa: CASSQERPPKGGSETDTQYF
d_call: .; clone_size: .; j_call: TRBJ1-1; v_call: TRBV27; cdr3_nt: TGTGCCAGCAGTCCGAGGCCAAGGGGGGGGACTGAAGCTTTCTTT; cdr3_aa: CASSPRPRGGTEAFF
d_call: TRBD2; clone_size: .; j_call: TRBJ2-6; v_call: TRBV4-1; cdr3_nt: TGCGCCAGCAGCCGCGGGGGGCGAGGGGGGGCCAACGTCCTGACTTTC; cdr3_aa: CASSRGGRGGANVLTF
d_call: .; clone_size: .; j_call: TRBJ1-2; v_call: TRBV7-8; cdr3_nt: TGTGCCAGCAGCTTAGCCTGGGCGGACAGCTATGGCTACACCTTC; cdr3_aa: CASSLAWADSYGYTF
d_call: TRBD1; clone_size: .; j_call: TRBJ1-1; v_call: TRBV18; cdr3_nt: TGTGCCAGCTCACCCCACGACAGGGCCGAAGCTTTCTTT; cdr3_aa: CASSPHDRAEAFF
d_call: .; clone_size: .; j_call: TRBJ2-2; v_call: TRBV5-1; cdr3_nt: TGCGCCAGCAGCTTCGGGGGCGGGGAGCTGTTTTTT; cdr3_aa: CASSFGGGELFF
d_call: TRBD1; clone_size: .; j_call: TRBJ1-2; v_call: TRBV15; cdr3_nt: TGTGCCACCAGCGGACCCTATAGAGGGACAGAGTACTATGGCTACACCTTC; cdr3_aa: CATSGPYRGTEYYGYTF
d_call: TRBD2; clone_size: .; j_call: TRBJ2-3; v_call: TRBV14; cdr3_nt: TGTGCCAGCAGCGCGGGGGTTGGCACAGATACGCAGTATTTT; cdr3_aa: CASSAGVGTDTQYF
d_call: TRBD2; clone_size: few; j_call: TRBJ2-7; v_call: TRBV4-2; cdr3_nt: TGTGCCAGCAGCCCCTACCTAGCGGGGGGCGTGTACGAGCAGTACTTC; cdr3_aa: CASSPYLAGGVYEQYF
d_call: TRBD1; clone_size: .; j_call: TRBJ2-5; v_call: TRBV5-5; cdr3_nt: TGTGCCAGCAGCTTGGGTCCTACTCCCGGGGACAGGGAGGAGCAGTACTTC; cdr3_aa: CASSLGPTPGDREEQYF
d_call: .; clone_size: .; j_call: TRBJ2-4; v_call: TRBV28; cdr3_nt: TGTGCCAGCAGGCCGAGACAGGAAAACATTCAGTACTTC; cdr3_aa: CASRPRQENIQYF
d_call: .; clone_size: .; j_call: TRBJ2-1; v_call: TRBV18; cdr3_nt: TGTGCCAGCTCACCTCCGCGACTAGTCAACAATGAGCAGTTCTTC; cdr3_aa: CASSPPRLVNNEQFF
d_call: .; clone_size: .; j_call: TRBJ1-2; v_call: TRBV30; cdr3_nt: TGTGCCTGGACGCGGGGGGTTTTCTATGGCTACACCTTC; cdr3_aa: CAWTRGVFYGYTF
d_call: .; clone_size: .; j_call: TRBJ1-1; v_call: TRBV7-3; cdr3_nt: TGTGCCAGCAGCTTACGGGGGGCCGGTGAAGCTTTCTTT; cdr3_aa: CASSLRGAGEAFF
d_call: .; clone_size: .; j_call: TRBJ1-2; v_call: TRBV6-6; cdr3_nt: TGTGCCAGCAGTTACTCGAGGGAGGGTCGCTATGGCTACACCTTC; cdr3_aa: CASSYSREGRYGYTF
d_call: TRBD1; clone_size: once; j_call: TRBJ2-7; v_call: TRBV4-3; cdr3_nt: TGCGCCAGCAGCCAATCCTCCGGGACAGGGGGTTCATCGAGCTCCTACGAGCAGTACTTC; cdr3_aa: CASSQSSGTGGSSSSYEQYF
d_call: .; clone_size: .; j_call: TRBJ1-5; v_call: TRBV19; cdr3_nt: TGTGCCAGTAGTAAGGGACTCTGGGGTCAGCCCCAGCATTTT; cdr3_aa: CASSKGLWGQPQHF
d_call: .; clone_size: .; j_call: TRBJ1-1; v_call: TRBV9; cdr3_nt: TGTGCCAGCAGCGTAGGGGGCCAGCATACTGAAGCTTTCTTT; cdr3_aa: CASSVGGQHTEAFF
d_call: TRBD2; clone_size: .; j_call: TRBJ2-5; v_call: TRBV15; cdr3_nt: TGTGCCACCAGCAGAGATACTGGGACTAGCGGGGGGGCCGGAGAGACCCAGTACTTC; cdr3_aa: CATSRDTGTSGGAGETQYF
d_call: .; clone_size: once; j_call: TRBJ1-2; v_call: TRBV19; cdr3_nt: TGTGCCAGTAGTATAGTGTGGAAGGGGCAGGGCTATGGCTACACCTTC; cdr3_aa: CASSIVWKGQGYGYTF
d_call: .; clone_size: .; j_call: TRBJ2-3; v_call: TRBV5-1; cdr3_nt: TGCGCCAGCAGCTCCAGTGGATGGGCGACCACAGATACGCAGTATTTT; cdr3_aa: CASSSSGWATTDTQYF
d_call: TRBD1; clone_size: .; j_call: TRBJ2-7; v_call: TRBV7-9; cdr3_nt: TGTGCCAGCAGCCCGCGGACAGGCCAGTACTTC; cdr3_aa: CASSPRTGQYF
d_call: .; clone_size: .; j_call: TRBJ2-4; v_call: TRBV9; cdr3_nt: TGTGCCAGCAGCCCTTCGGGTCAGTCCAAAAACATTCAGTACTTC; cdr3_aa: CASSPSGQSKNIQYF
d_call: TRBD1; clone_size: once; j_call: TRBJ1-2; v_call: TRBV6-6; cdr3_nt: TGTGCCAGCAGTTACTCGGGGACAGGGCCTGGCTACACCTTC; cdr3_aa: CASSYSGTGPGYTF
d_call: .; clone_size: .; j_call: TRBJ1-5; v_call: TRBV10-3; cdr3_nt: TGTGCCATCAGTCACCGCGGGGGGAGCGTTAATCAGCCCCAGCATTTT; cdr3_aa: CAISHRGGSVNQPQHF
d_call: .; clone_size: .; j_call: TRBJ2-7; v_call: TRBV29-1; cdr3_nt: TGCAGCGGGAAGGACAGTCACTCCTACGAGCAGTACTTC; cdr3_aa: CSGKDSHSYEQYF
d_call: TRBD1; clone_size: few; j_call: TRBJ1-5; v_call: TRBV28; cdr3_nt: TGTGCCAGCGTCGGGACAGGGACCAATCAGCCCCAGCATTTT; cdr3_aa: CASVGTGTNQPQHF
d_call: TRBD2; clone_size: once; j_call: TRBJ2-7; v_call: TRBV11-2; cdr3_nt: TGTGCCAGCAGCCTCGGGGGGGGGACCCCTCAGTACTTC; cdr3_aa: CASSLGGGTPQYF
d_call: .; clone_size: once; j_call: TRBJ2-1; v_call: TRBV7-3; cdr3_nt: TGTGCCAGCAGCTTAAGGCCCCTAGCGCCGGCAGTTTACAATGAGCAGTTCTTC; cdr3_aa: CASSLRPLAPAVYNEQFF
d_call: .; clone_size: .; j_call: TRBJ1-3; v_call: TRBV6-1; cdr3_nt: TGTGCCAGCCCGGGGAGAGAAGGAAACACCATATATTTT; cdr3_aa: CASPGREGNTIYF
d_call: TRBD2; clone_size: .; j_call: TRBJ2-3; v_call: TRBV5-1; cdr3_nt: TGCGCCAGCAGCTTGGCTCACACTAGCGGATTAGCAGATACGCAGTATTTT; cdr3_aa: CASSLAHTSGLADTQYF
d_call: TRBD1; clone_size: .; j_call: TRBJ2-7; v_call: TRBV7-8; cdr3_nt: TGTGCCAGCAGCCAACAAGGTCTGACAGGGGGATCCTACGAGCAGTACTTC; cdr3_aa: CASSQQGLTGGSYEQYF
d_call: TRBD1; clone_size: .; j_call: TRBJ2-7; v_call: TRBV4-1; cdr3_nt: TGCGCCAGCAGCCAAGGTGGACGGGACAGGCTTCTCCCTGCGACCTACGAGCAGTACTTC; cdr3_aa: CASSQGGRDRLLPATYEQYF
d_call: TRBD1; clone_size: .; j_call: TRBJ1-2; v_call: TRBV29-1; cdr3_nt: TGCAGCGTTGAATTCCACGGGAAACAGGGGTTCGGCTATGGCTACACCTTC; cdr3_aa: CSVEFHGKQGFGYGYTF
d_call: TRBD1; clone_size: .; j_call: TRBJ2-1; v_call: TRBV5-1; cdr3_nt: TGCGCCAGCAGCTTATACGGGACAGGCTACAATGAGCAGTTCTTC; cdr3_aa: CASSLYGTGYNEQFF
d_call: TRBD1; clone_size: .; j_call: TRBJ1-1; v_call: TRBV25-1; cdr3_nt: TGTGCCAGCAGTGAACTTGTACAGGGGTCGAAGAACACTGAAGCTTTCTTT; cdr3_aa: CASSELVQGSKNTEAFF
d_call: TRBD2; clone_size: once; j_call: TRBJ2-1; v_call: TRBV9; cdr3_nt: TGTGCCAGCAGCGTAGGGCCCGGGACTAGCGGGGGGGTTGCCTACAATGAGCAGTTCTTC; cdr3_aa: CASSVGPGTSGGVAYNEQFF
d_call: TRBD1; clone_size: .; j_call: TRBJ2-2; v_call: TRBV5-4; cdr3_nt: TGTGCCAGCAGCACGGACAGGGGGCGGGGGGACACCGGGGAGCTGTTTTTT; cdr3_aa: CASSTDRGRGDTGELFF
d_call: .; clone_size: .; j_call: TRBJ2-7; v_call: TRBV6-4; cdr3_nt: TGTGCCAGCAGAAAGCCACGGACTACCCCCCCCTACGAGCAGTACTTC; cdr3_aa: CASRKPRTTPPYEQYF
d_call: TRBD1; clone_size: .; j_call: TRBJ1-2; v_call: TRBV19; cdr3_nt: TGTGCCAGTAGTATAGTCCGGGACAGGGGGTACGGCTACACCTTC; cdr3_aa: CASSIVRDRGYGYTF
d_call: .; clone_size: .; j_call: TRBJ1-1; v_call: TRBV10-2; cdr3_nt: TGCGCCACTTGTACTCGGGGGATGAACACTGAAGCTTTCTTT; cdr3_aa: CATCTRGMNTEAFF
d_call: .; clone_size: .; j_call: TRBJ1-5; v_call: TRBV4-1; cdr3_nt: TGCGCCAGCAGCCAATGGGGGGGGTATAGCAATCAGCCCCAGCATTTT; cdr3_aa: CASSQWGGYSNQPQHF
d_call: .; clone_size: .; j_call: TRBJ1-4; v_call: TRBV5-6; cdr3_nt: TGTGCCAGCAGCTTGGGGCAGGGGATCCCTCGACTGTTTTTT; cdr3_aa: CASSLGQGIPRLFF
d_call: TRBD2; clone_size: .; j_call: TRBJ2-2; v_call: TRBV5-1; cdr3_nt: TGCGCCAGCAGCTTGGGGGAGGGTTCGACGGGTGAAGCCGGGGAGCTGTTTTTT; cdr3_aa: CASSLGEGSTGEAGELFF
d_call: TRBD2; clone_size: .; j_call: TRBJ2-3; v_call: TRBV2; cdr3_nt: TGTGCCAGCAGACAACTAGCGGGGGTTGTAGATACGCAGTATTTT; cdr3_aa: CASRQLAGVVDTQYF
d_call: .; clone_size: .; j_call: TRBJ2-5; v_call: TRBV5-1; cdr3_nt: TGCGCCAGCAGAGGGAGCCAAGAGACCCAGTACTTC; cdr3_aa: CASRGSQETQYF
d_call: .; clone_size: .; j_call: TRBJ1-1; v_call: TRBV10-3; cdr3_nt: TGTGCCATCGGGGACGGGAGAAACACTGAAGCTTTCTTT; cdr3_aa: CAIGDGRNTEAFF
d_call: .; clone_size: few; j_call: TRBJ1-1; v_call: TRBV19; cdr3_nt: TGTGCCAGTAGTAGAACCGACAGGAACACTGAAGCTTTCTTT; cdr3_aa: CASSRTDRNTEAFF
d_call: .; clone_size: .; j_call: TRBJ2-3; v_call: TRBV7-9; cdr3_nt: TGTGCCAGCAGCCCAGCATGGGGGGGCCCCCCAGATACGCAGTATTTT; cdr3_aa: CASSPAWGGPPDTQYF
d_call: .; clone_size: .; j_call: TRBJ1-3; v_call: TRBV28; cdr3_nt: TGTGCCAGCAGTGCCAAACTGGGCGACTCTGGAAACACCATATATTTT; cdr3_aa: CASSAKLGDSGNTIYF
d_call: TRBD1; clone_size: .; j_call: TRBJ2-3; v_call: TRBV29-1; cdr3_nt: TGCAGCGTTGAACGGACGACCGGGACAGGAAATTCTAGCACAGATACGCAGTATTTT; cdr3_aa: CSVERTTGTGNSSTDTQYF
d_call: .; clone_size: .; j_call: TRBJ2-7; v_call: TRBV28; cdr3_nt: TGTGCCAGCAGTTTTCCCCGCTCCGGGTGGACATACCACATCTCCTACGAGCAGTACTTC; cdr3_aa: CASSFPRSGWTYHISYEQYF
d_call: TRBD2; clone_size: .; j_call: TRBJ2-5; v_call: TRBV27; cdr3_nt: TGTGCCAGCAGAATAAAAGCGGGGGGATCTCAAGAGACCCAGTACTTC; cdr3_aa: CASRIKAGGSQETQYF
d_call: .; clone_size: .; j_call: TRBJ1-5; v_call: TRBV6-5; cdr3_nt: TGTGCCAGCAGTTACTCGAAGGGGCACAATCAGCCCCAGCATTTT; cdr3_aa: CASSYSKGHNQPQHF
d_call: TRBD2; clone_size: .; j_call: TRBJ2-3; v_call: TRBV5-1; cdr3_nt: TGCGCCAGCAGCTTCAGACTAGCGGGGGGGCCAGTCCGCACAGATACGCAGTATTTT; cdr3_aa: CASSFRLAGGPVRTDTQYF
d_call: .; clone_size: few; j_call: TRBJ1-2; v_call: TRBV19; cdr3_nt: TGTGCCAGTAGTATAGCCCCACCACAGTATGGCTACACCTTC; cdr3_aa: CASSIAPPQYGYTF
d_call: TRBD1; clone_size: .; j_call: TRBJ1-1; v_call: TRBV5-1; cdr3_nt: TGCGCCAGCAGCTTGATGACAGGGAATAACACTGAAGCTTTCTTT; cdr3_aa: CASSLMTGNNTEAFF
d_call: TRBD1; clone_size: .; j_call: TRBJ1-5; v_call: TRBV19; cdr3_nt: TGTGCCAGTAGCCCCGGGACAGGGGGCAATCAGCCCCAGCATTTT; cdr3_aa: CASSPGTGGNQPQHF